This TCR beta chain emerged from a study of blood T cell repertoires in COVID-19. The CDR3 length is 14 residues. Germline CDR1 MNHEY, CDR2 SVGAGI. Regarding this clone: Mismatch with germline at one junction end may stem from a read error.

Profiled with immunoSEQ multiplex PCR; TCRdb holds only in-frame clones, not every one. The sample carries roughly 99,000 clones, 88% recorded once. This receptor was obtained from a man over 45 with active or convalescent COVID-19. V usage is TRBV6-5 and J usage is TRBJ1-2; D is possibly TRBD1 (5 bases). Sequenced material: peripheral blood. This CDR3 reads CASMYTGTNDGYTF. The CDR3 nucleotides read TGTGCCAGCATGTACACAGGAACTAACGATGGCTACACCTTC.